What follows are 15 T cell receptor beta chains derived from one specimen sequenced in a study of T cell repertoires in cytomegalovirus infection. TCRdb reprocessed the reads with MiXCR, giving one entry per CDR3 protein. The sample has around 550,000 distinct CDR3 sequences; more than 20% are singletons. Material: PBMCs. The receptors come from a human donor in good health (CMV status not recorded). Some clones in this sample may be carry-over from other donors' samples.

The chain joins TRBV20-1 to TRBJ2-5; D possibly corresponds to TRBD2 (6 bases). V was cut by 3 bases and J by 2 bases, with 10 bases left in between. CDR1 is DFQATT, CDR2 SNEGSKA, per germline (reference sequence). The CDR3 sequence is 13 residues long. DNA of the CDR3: TGCAGTGCTAGTCCGGGACTTCAAGAGACCCAGTACTTC. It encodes CSASPGLQETQYF.

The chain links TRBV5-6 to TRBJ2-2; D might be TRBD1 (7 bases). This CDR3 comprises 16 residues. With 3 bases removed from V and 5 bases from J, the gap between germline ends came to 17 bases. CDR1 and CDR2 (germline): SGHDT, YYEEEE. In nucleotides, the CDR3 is TGTGCCAGCAGCTCCCTTGGAGGGGGACAGACCGGGGAGCTGTTTTTT. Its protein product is CASSSLGGGQTGELFF.

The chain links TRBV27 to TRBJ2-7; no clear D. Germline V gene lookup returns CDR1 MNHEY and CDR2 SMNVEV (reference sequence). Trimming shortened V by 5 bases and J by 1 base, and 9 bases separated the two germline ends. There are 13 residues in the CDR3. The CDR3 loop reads CASSVGASYEQYV. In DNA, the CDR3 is TGTGCCAGCAGTGTCGGCGCGTCCTACGAGCAGTACGTC.

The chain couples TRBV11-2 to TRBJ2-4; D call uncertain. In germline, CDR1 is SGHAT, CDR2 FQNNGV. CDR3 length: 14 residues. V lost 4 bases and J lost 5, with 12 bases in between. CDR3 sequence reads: CASSSRAWQNIQYF. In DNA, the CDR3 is TGTGCCAGCAGCTCCCGGGCGTGGCAAAACATTCAGTACTTC.

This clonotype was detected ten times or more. CDR3 nucleotides: TGTGCCAGCAGACGCAAGCGGGAGGGCACCAATGAGCAGTTCTTC. Its translation: CASRRKREGTNEQFF. V and J are TRBV12-3 or TRBV12-4 and TRBJ2-1; 10 bases are a match to TRBD2. J gave up 6 bases and V 6 bases, and 8 bases lay outside the gene matches. The CDR3 extends over 15 amino acids.

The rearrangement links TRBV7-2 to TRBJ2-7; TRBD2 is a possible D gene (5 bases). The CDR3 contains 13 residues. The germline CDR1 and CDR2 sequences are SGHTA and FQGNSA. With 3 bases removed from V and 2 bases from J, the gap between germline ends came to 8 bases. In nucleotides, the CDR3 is TGTGCCAGCAGCTTCCCTAGCACCTACGAGCAGTACTTC. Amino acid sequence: CASSFPSTYEQYF.

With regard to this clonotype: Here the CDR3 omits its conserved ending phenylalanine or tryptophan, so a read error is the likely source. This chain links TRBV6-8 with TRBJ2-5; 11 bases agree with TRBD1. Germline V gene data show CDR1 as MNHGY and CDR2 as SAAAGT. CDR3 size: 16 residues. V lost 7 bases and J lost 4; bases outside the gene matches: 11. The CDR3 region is CASKHGQGALAETQYL. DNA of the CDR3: TGTGCCAGCAAACACGGACAGGGGGCATTAGCAGAGACCCAGTACTTA.

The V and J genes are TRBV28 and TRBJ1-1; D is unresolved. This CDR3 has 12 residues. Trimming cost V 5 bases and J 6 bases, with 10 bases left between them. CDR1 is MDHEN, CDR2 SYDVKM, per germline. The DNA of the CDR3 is TGTGCCAGCAGTAAGGAGTGGTCTGAAGCTTTCTTT. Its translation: CASSKEWSEAFF. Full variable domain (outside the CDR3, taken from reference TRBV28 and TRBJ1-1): DVKVTQSSRYLVKRTGEKVFLECVQDMDHENMFWYRQDPGLGLRLIYFSYDVKMKEKGDIPEGYSVSREKKERFSLILESASTNQTSMYLCASSKEWSEAFFGQGTRLTVV.

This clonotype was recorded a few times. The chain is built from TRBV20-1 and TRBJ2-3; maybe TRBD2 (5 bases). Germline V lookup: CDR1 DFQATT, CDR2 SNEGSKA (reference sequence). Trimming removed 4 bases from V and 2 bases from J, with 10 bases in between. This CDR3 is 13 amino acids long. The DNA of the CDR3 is TGCAGTGCTACCCCCGGGATCACAGATACGCAGTATTTT. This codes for CSATPGITDTQYF.

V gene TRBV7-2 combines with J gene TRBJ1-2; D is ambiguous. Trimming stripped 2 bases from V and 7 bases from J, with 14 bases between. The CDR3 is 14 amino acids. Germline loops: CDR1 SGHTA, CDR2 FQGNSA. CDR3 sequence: CASSLSVSGFGYTF. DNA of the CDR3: TGTGCCAGCAGCTTAAGCGTCAGTGGGTTTGGCTACACCTTC.

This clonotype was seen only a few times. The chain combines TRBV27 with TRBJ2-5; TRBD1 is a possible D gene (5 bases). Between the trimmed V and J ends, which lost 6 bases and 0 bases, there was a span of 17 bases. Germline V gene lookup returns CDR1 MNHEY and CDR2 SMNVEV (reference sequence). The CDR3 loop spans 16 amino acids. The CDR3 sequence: CASRGLGSRYQETQYF. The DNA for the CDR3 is TGTGCCAGCAGGGGGCTAGGGTCTAGGTACCAAGAGACCCAGTACTTC.

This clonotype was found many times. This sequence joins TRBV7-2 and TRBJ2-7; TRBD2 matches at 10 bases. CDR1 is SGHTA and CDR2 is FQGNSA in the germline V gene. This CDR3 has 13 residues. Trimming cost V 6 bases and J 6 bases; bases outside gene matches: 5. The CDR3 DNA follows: TGTGCCAGCAGGGTAGCGGGAGGCGGCGAGCAGTACGTC. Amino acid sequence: CASRVAGGGEQYV.

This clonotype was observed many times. The CDR3 coding sequence is TGTGCCAGCAGTGCCGACAGGTTAGGCACTGAAGCTTTCTTT. This sequence encodes CASSADRLGTEAFF. The chain joins TRBV12-3 or TRBV12-4 to TRBJ1-1; possible D gene TRBD1, 6 bases. Trimming removed 5 bases from V and 4 bases from J, with 14 bases in between. The CDR3 sequence is 14 residues long.

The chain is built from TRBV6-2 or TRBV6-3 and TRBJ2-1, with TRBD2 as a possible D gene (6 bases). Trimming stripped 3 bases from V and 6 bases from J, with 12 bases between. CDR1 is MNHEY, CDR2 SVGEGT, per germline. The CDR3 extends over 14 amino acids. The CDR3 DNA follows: TGTGCCAGCAGTTATCGCGAGACTAGCAATGAGCAGTTCTTC. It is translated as CASSYRETSNEQFF.

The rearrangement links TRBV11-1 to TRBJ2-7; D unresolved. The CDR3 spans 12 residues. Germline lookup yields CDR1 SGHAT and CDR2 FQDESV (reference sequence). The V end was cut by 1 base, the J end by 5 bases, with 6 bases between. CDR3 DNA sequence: TGTGCCAGCAGCTTAGGAGAGAACGAGCAGTACTTC. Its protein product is CASSLGENEQYF.